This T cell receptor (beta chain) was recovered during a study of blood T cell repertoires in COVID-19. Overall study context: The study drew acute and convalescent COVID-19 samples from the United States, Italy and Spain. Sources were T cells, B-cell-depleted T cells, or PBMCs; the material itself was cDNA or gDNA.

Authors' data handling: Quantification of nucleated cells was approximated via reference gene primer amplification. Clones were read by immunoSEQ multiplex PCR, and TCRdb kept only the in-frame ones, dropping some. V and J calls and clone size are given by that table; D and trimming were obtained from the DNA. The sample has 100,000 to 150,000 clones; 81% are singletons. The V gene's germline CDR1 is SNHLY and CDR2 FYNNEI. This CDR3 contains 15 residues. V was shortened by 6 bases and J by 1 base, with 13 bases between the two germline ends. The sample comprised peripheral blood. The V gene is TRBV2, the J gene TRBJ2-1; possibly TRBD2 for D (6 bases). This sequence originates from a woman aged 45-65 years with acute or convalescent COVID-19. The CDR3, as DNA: TGTGCCAGCAGGGTAATGGGGGGTTCCTACAATGAGCAGTTCTTC. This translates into CASRVMGGSYNEQFF.